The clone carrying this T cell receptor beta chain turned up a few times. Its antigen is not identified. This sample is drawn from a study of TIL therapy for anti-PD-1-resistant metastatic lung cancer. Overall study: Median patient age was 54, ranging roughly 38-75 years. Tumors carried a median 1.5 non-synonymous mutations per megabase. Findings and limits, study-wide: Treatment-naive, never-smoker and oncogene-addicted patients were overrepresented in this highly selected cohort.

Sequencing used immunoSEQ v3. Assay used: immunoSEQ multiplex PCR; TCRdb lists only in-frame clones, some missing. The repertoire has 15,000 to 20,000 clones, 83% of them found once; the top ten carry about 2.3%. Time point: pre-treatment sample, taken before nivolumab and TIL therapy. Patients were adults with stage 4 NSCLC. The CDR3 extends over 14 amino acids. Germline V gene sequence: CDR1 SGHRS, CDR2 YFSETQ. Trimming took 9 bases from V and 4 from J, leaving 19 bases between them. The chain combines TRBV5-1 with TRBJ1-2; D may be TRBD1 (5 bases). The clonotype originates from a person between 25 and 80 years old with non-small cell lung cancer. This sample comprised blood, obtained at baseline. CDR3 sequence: CATRESTTSYGYTF. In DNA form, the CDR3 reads TGCGCCACCAGGGAGTCTACGACTAGCTATGGCTACACCTTC. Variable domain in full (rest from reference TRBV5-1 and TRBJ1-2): KAGVTQTPRYLIKTRGQQVTLSCSPISGHRSVSWYQQTPGQGLQFLFEYFSETQRNKGNFPGRFSGRQFSNSRSEMNVSTLELGDSALYLCATRESTTSYGYTFGSGTRLTVV.